One sample yielded the 6 T cell receptor beta chains listed below, sequenced in a study of T-cell reconstitution after alpha-beta-depleted transplantation in children. Preparation of the TCRbeta library involved a method that used unique molecular identifiers. MiXCR was run by TCRdb on the PCR reads, yielding one entry per CDR3 protein. The sample lists 190,000 or so distinct CDR3 sequences, approximately 6.6% seen once, with roughly 3% in the top ten. The input for sequencing was PBMCs from the stem cell graft donor, taken from the stem cell graft. These receptors all come from a human donor who donated a stem cell graft to a child with Wiskott-Aldrich syndrome.

V gene TRBV27 combines with J gene TRBJ2-6; D perhaps matches TRBD2 (5 bases). The V gene lost 1 base and the J gene lost 4 bases, with 11 bases spanning the gap. The V gene's germline CDR1 is MNHEY and CDR2 SMNVEV (reference sequence). The CDR3 sequence is 16 residues long. The CDR3 reads CASSLYRGDGANVLTF. The CDR3 bases are TGTGCCAGCAGTTTATATCGGGGTGACGGGGCCAACGTCCTGACTTTC.

This clonotype appeared many times. The chain has TRBV25-1 and TRBJ2-5; 9 nucleotides agree with TRBD2. CDR3 length: 17 residues. Germline CDR1 reads MGHDK; CDR2 reads SYGVNS. Losses at the gene ends were 1 base for V and 1 base for J; bases not matched to a gene: 7. The CDR3 nucleotides read TGTGCCAGCAGTGAATCGAGACTAGCGGATTTCCAAGAGACCCAGTACTTC. Translating it yields CASSESRLADFQETQYF.

About this clonotype itself: A read error may be the cause here, since a much bigger clone is one base away. This chain links TRBV12-3 or TRBV12-4 with TRBJ2-7, with 13 bases fitting TRBD2. CDR3 length: 18 amino acids. DNA for the CDR3: TGTGCCATCAGTTTAGCGCTCAGACTAGCGGGAGGTAAGGACGAGCAGTACTTC. Amino acids: CAISLALRLAGGKDEQYF.

In this sample, this clonotype turned up many times. The chain's CDR3 is CASSSSGNEQFF. The CDR3 nucleotides read TGCGCCAGCAGCTCCTCTGGCAATGAGCAGTTCTTC. V gene TRBV5-1 combines with J gene TRBJ2-1; D is undetermined. The CDR3 consists of 12 residues. From germline, CDR1 is SGHRS and CDR2 YFSETQ. With 3 bases removed from V and 6 bases from J, the gap between germline ends came to 7 bases. Filled out from reference TRBV5-1 and TRBJ2-1, the complete variable domain reads KAGVTQTPRYLIKTRGQQVTLSCSPISGHRSVSWYQQTPGQGLQFLFEYFSETQRNKGNFPGRFSGRQFSNSRSEMNVSTLELGDSALYLCASSSSGNEQFFGPGTRLTVL.

Many counts were recorded for this clonotype. The chain employs TRBV7-2 and TRBJ1-2; 8 nucleotides line up with TRBD1. The V gene end was trimmed by 0 bases and the J gene end by 4 bases; junction bases not matched to a gene: 16. Germline CDR1 and CDR2: SGHTA and FQGNSA. This CDR3 is 19 amino acids long. The CDR3 DNA reads TGTGCCAGCAGCTTAGCGTTAAGTGACAGGGGAAAGCGACGCTATGGCTACACCTTC. Amino acid sequence: CASSLALSDRGKRRYGYTF.

The chain joins TRBV6-1 to TRBJ2-5; no firm D call. V was cut by 8 bases and J by 4 bases, with 11 bases left in between. Germline assignment: CDR1 MNHNS and CDR2 SASEGT. This CDR3 spans 12 amino acids. The CDR3 coding sequence is TGTGCCAGCGAGGCAGTAGGAGAGACCCAGTACTTC. Translated: CASEAVGETQYF.